This TCR beta chain was found in a study of T cells in localized non-small cell lung cancer. The CDR3 has 14 amino acids. Germline V gene data show CDR1 as MNHNS and CDR2 as SASEGT. The V and J ends lost 6 bases and 4 bases respectively, with 13 bases between them. Overall study results and limits: Investigators sequenced only a single tumor region, leaving heterogeneity possible. Uninvolved neighboring lung showed the greatest T cell clonality, exceeding tumor.

About this clone: Antigen specificity is unknown.

The assay was immunoSEQ multiplex PCR, and TCRdb's table has in-frame clones only and misses some. This sample carries tens of thousands of clones, roughly four fifths of them seen once, and the ten largest clones take approximately 4.5%. This sequence was found in a man between 40 and 69 years old with stage II lung adenocarcinoma. Specimen: PBMCs, collected before any cancer treatment. The J gene is TRBJ2-4, the V gene TRBV6-1; a possible D gene is TRBD1 (6 bases). CDR3 sequence: CASRPLQGKNIQYF. The CDR3 DNA is TGTGCCAGCAGGCCCTTACAGGGAAAAAACATTCAGTACTTC.